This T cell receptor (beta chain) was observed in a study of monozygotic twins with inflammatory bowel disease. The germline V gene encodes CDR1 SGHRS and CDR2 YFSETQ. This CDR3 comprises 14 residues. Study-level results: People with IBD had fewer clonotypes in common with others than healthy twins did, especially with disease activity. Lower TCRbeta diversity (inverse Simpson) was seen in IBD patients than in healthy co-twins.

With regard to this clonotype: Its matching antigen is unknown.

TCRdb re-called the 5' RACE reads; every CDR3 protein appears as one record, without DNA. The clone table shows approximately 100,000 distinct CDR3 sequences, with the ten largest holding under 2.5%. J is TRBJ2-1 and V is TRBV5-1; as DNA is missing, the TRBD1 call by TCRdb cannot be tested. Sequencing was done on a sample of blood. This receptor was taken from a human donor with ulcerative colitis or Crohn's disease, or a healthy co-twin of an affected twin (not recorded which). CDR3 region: CASTPRGVRNEQFF.